This T cell receptor (beta chain) was profiled in a study of T cell responses to AZD1222 COVID-19 vaccine. Here immunoSEQ multiplex PCR was the method, and the copy in TCRdb shows in-frame clones only, minus some. The table has roughly 75,000 clones, roughly 84% seen once. In this sample, this clone turned up many times. V shed 5 bases and J shed 11 bases, with 19 bases lying between them. Germline lookup yields CDR1 SGHKS and CDR2 YYEKEE (reference sequence). The CDR3 length is 13 residues. The J gene is TRBJ1-2, the V gene TRBV5-5; D may be TRBD1 (5 bases). Sequencing was performed on peripheral blood, taken on day 0 of AZD1222 vaccination. The sequence was obtained from an adult in good health. The CDR3: CASSLGHGPRYTF. CDR3 sequence (DNA): TGTGCCAGCAGTCTTGGACATGGCCCTCGTTACACCTTC.